Following are 9 T cell receptor beta chains from one sample sequenced in a study of blood T cells in healthy people across ages. Alongside a J-beta primer mix, a sample-barcoded 5' primer served in a second PCR lasting roughly 6 to 12 cycles. TCRdb reanalysed the 5' RACE reads using MiXCR and keeps one entry per CDR3 protein. Of 650,000 to 950,000 distinct CDR3 sequences listed, around 42% were seen once; the top ten hold roughly a fifth. The sample consisted of blood. These TCRs come from a man aged 60 to 69 in good health.

This clonotype was recorded at least ten times. The chain joins TRBV4-1 to TRBJ2-1; either TRBD1 or TRBD2 may supply D (5 bases each). The CDR3 length is 14 residues. Looked up from germline, CDR1 is MGHRA and CDR2 is YSYEKL. The V end was cut by 1 base, the J end by 6 bases, with 10 bases between. CDR3 sequence: CASSQVSGTNEQFF. CDR3 in DNA: TGCGCCAGCAGCCAAGTTTCAGGGACCAATGAGCAGTTCTTC.

The rearrangement joins TRBV7-8 to TRBJ2-5; tentative D call: TRBD2 (6 bases). V lost 1 base to trimming and J lost 11 bases, with 17 bases between them. In germline, CDR1 is SGHVS, CDR2 FQNEAQ. CDR3 size: 14 residues. The chain's CDR3 is CASSLGPVYREQYF. DNA for the CDR3: TGTGCCAGCAGCTTAGGCCCCGTCTATCGGGAGCAGTACTTC.

The rearrangement uses TRBV14 and TRBJ2-3; D remains unclear. CDR3 length: 14 residues. V shed 0 bases and J shed 10 bases, with 14 bases lying between them. The germline gives CDR1 SGHDN, CDR2 FVKESK. The CDR3 region is CASSQDHFSTAQYF. The DNA for the CDR3 is TGTGCCAGCAGCCAAGATCATTTCTCGACCGCGCAGTATTTT. Variable domain in full (rest from reference TRBV14 and TRBJ2-3): EAGVTQFPSHSVIEKGQTVTLRCDPISGHDNLYWYRRVMGKEIKFLLHFVKESKQDESGMPNNRFLAERTGGTYSTLKVQPAELEDSGVYFCASSQDHFSTAQYFGPGTRLTVL.

This clonotype was picked up a small number of times. This chain uses TRBV7-2 with TRBJ2-7, with 10 bases fitting TRBD1. Germline CDR1 and CDR2: SGHTA and FQGNSA. J gave up 12 bases and V 1 base, and 9 bases lay outside the gene matches. The CDR3 is 14 residues long. Written as DNA, the CDR3 is TGTGCCAGCAGCTTAGATAGGGGGACAGGGGTCGCGTACTTC. Translating it yields CASSLDRGTGVAYF.

This sequence joins TRBV6-5 and TRBJ2-5, with D tentatively TRBD1 (6 bases). V shed 2 bases and J shed 5 bases, with 18 bases lying between them. The CDR3 sequence is 16 residues long. The germline V gene encodes CDR1 MNHEY and CDR2 SVGAGI. The CDR3 DNA sequence: TGTGCCAGCAGTTACACGGACAGCAGACTCCAGGAGACCCAGTACTTC. Protein: CASSYTDSRLQETQYF.

The chain has TRBV28 and TRBJ1-1; D is possibly TRBD1 (6 bases). The CDR3 sequence is 16 residues long. Looked up from germline, CDR1 is MDHEN and CDR2 is SYDVKM. The V end lost 5 bases, the J end lost 1 base, and 17 bases lay between the germline ends. In nucleotides, the CDR3 is TGTGCCAGCAGTACTCCAGGGGCTGAACAGAACACTGAAGCTTTCTTT. It translates to CASSTPGAEQNTEAFF. Supplemented by reference TRBV28 and TRBJ1-1, the full variable domain reads DVKVTQSSRYLVKRTGEKVFLECVQDMDHENMFWYRQDPGLGLRLIYFSYDVKMKEKGDIPEGYSVSREKKERFSLILESASTNQTSMYLCASSTPGAEQNTEAFFGQGTRLTVV.

The gene calls are TRBV12-3 or TRBV12-4 and TRBJ2-7; D might be TRBD1 (5 bases). This CDR3 region has 13 residues. The V and J ends lost 1 base and 7 bases respectively, with 11 bases between them. The CDR3 sequence is CASSLGRALEQYF. CDR3 DNA sequence: TGTGCCAGCAGTTTAGGCAGGGCTTTGGAGCAGTACTTC.

The sample holds many counts of this clonotype. The chain joins TRBV20-1 to TRBJ2-4; 7 bases agree with TRBD2. CDR1 DFQATT and CDR2 SNEGSKA come from the germline V gene (reference sequence). J lost 0 bases, V lost 3 bases, and 5 bases had no gene match. The CDR3 contains 15 residues. The CDR3 DNA reads as TGCAGTGCTAGTTTAGCGGGCTTAGCCAAAAACATTCAGTACTTC. It yields the protein CSASLAGLAKNIQYF.

This clonotype was recorded many times. J is TRBJ2-5 and V is TRBV7-2; 8 nucleotides match TRBD2. CDR3 size: 13 residues. Germline V gene sequence: CDR1 SGHTA, CDR2 FQGNSA. Losses at the gene ends were 8 bases for V and 4 bases for J; bases not matched to a gene: 6. CDR3 DNA sequence: TGTGCCAGCGGAAGCGGACTAGCAGAGACCCAGTACTTC. It specifies CASGSGLAETQYF.